The 27 T cell receptor beta chains given below trace back to one sample, sequenced in a study of T cells after yellow fever vaccination. TCRdb fed the 5' RACE reads into MiXCR, producing one record per CDR3 protein. The sample lists 100,000 to 150,000 distinct CDR3 sequences, more than 6% seen once, with nearly 2.5% in the top ten. This material consisted of CD4+ T cells sorted from PBMCs, taken 10 days after the first yellow fever vaccination. All receptors derive from a man between 18 and 29 years old who received the YFV17D yellow fever vaccine.

The V call is TRBV20-1, the J call TRBJ1-2; D remains ambiguous. Germline V lookup: CDR1 DFQATT, CDR2 SNEGSKA (reference sequence). The CDR3 totals 14 residues. V gave up 3 bases and J gave up 5 bases, with 16 bases separating them. This CDR3 reads CSASGGRPRYGYTF. CDR3 bases: TGCAGTGCTAGCGGCGGCCGTCCCAGATATGGCTACACCTTC.

In this sample, this clonotype turned up many times. The chain carries TRBV5-1 and TRBJ1-1, with D perhaps matching TRBD1 (6 bases). The germline gives CDR1 SGHRS, CDR2 YFSETQ. This CDR3 is 15 amino acids long. V was clipped by 1 base and J by 7 bases, with 17 bases between them. The CDR3: CASSLWGGASNEAFF. The CDR3 DNA reads as TGCGCCAGCAGCTTGTGGGGGGGGGCGTCCAATGAAGCTTTCTTT.

This clonotype showed up many times. This rearrangement joins TRBV4-3 to TRBJ2-5; weak D call: TRBD1 (5 bases). Trimming removed 4 bases at V and 0 bases at J, with 12 bases between. Germline V gene sequence: CDR1 LGHNA, CDR2 YSLEER. The CDR3 runs 15 residues. The CDR3 spells CASSPTPGYQETQYF. The CDR3 coding sequence is TGCGCCAGCAGCCCAACTCCAGGGTACCAAGAGACCCAGTACTTC.

This clonotype was seen ten or more times. This chain joins TRBV10-3 and TRBJ1-6; D is uncertain. V was shortened by 4 bases and J by 11 bases, with 15 bases between the two germline ends. The CDR3 is 14 residues long. CDR1 is ENHRY and CDR2 is SYGVKD in the germline V gene. The CDR3 sequence: CAISVVLVRAPLHF. DNA for the CDR3: TGTGCCATCAGTGTCGTGTTGGTGAGAGCACCCCTCCACTTT.

This clonotype appeared many times. The chain couples TRBV4-2 to TRBJ2-2; D is unresolved. The V end lost 2 bases, the J end lost 6 bases, and 4 bases lay between the germline ends. Germline V gene lookup returns CDR1 LGHNA and CDR2 YNFKEQ. CDR3 length equals 12 residues. The CDR3 loop is CASSQRSGELFF. DNA of the CDR3: TGTGCCAGCAGCCAAAGGTCCGGGGAGCTGTTTTTT.

V and J are TRBV20-1 and TRBJ2-7; TRBD2 matches at 9 bases. The CDR3 loop spans 15 amino acids. The ends lost 0 bases at V and 3 bases at J; junction bases unmatched: 6. The germline V gene has CDR1 DFQATT and CDR2 SNEGSKA (reference sequence). CDR3 residues: CSARDPGTSLYEQYF. The CDR3 DNA reads as TGCAGTGCTAGAGATCCCGGGACTAGCCTCTACGAGCAGTACTTC.

This clonotype was recorded at least ten times. The chain uses TRBV10-3 and TRBJ2-1; D gene uncertain. V was clipped by 1 base and J by 7 bases, with 5 bases between them. The length of the CDR3 is 12 residues. CDR1 is ENHRY, CDR2 SYGVKD, per germline. DNA of the CDR3: TGTGCCATCAGTGAGTTGTGGAATGAGCAGTTCTTC. It is translated as CAISELWNEQFF.

This clonotype was observed at least ten times. This chain joins TRBV28 and TRBJ2-3; D may be TRBD2 (6 bases). Germline V gives CDR1 MDHEN, CDR2 SYDVKM. V shed 9 bases and J shed 0 bases, with 7 bases lying between them. The CDR3 runs 12 residues. CDR3 sequence reads: CASLASTDTQYF. The DNA for the CDR3 is TGTGCCAGTCTAGCGAGCACAGATACGCAGTATTTT.

The chain has TRBV11-1 and TRBJ2-3; TRBD2 agrees at 8 bases. The V and J ends lost 3 bases and 1 base, in that order; junction bases with no gene match: 6. Germline V gene lookup returns CDR1 SGHAT and CDR2 FQDESV (reference sequence). The CDR3 length is 16 residues. The CDR3 is CASSFRGAGGTDTQYF. The CDR3 DNA reads TGTGCCAGCAGCTTCCGAGGAGCGGGGGGCACAGATACGCAGTATTTT.

Many counts were recorded for this clonotype. This chain joins TRBV11-1 and TRBJ1-4; possibly TRBD1 for D (5 bases). There are 14 residues in the CDR3. The germline V gene has CDR1 SGHAT and CDR2 FQDESV (reference sequence). The germline V and J ends were trimmed by 5 bases and 8 bases, with 15 bases remaining between them. The CDR3 DNA follows: TGTGCCAGCAGCCACCGGGACGACGGGGAAAAACTGTTTTTT. It encodes CASSHRDDGEKLFF.

Only a few counts were recorded for this clonotype. The rearrangement joins TRBV5-4 to TRBJ2-1; D gene ambiguous. In germline, CDR1 is SGHNT, CDR2 YYREEE (reference sequence). Between the trimmed V and J ends, which lost 0 bases and 4 bases, there was a span of 8 bases. CDR3 size: 14 residues. The DNA for the CDR3 is TGTGCCAGCAGCTTGGCCGCGGCTTACAATGAGCAGTTCTTC. Encoded protein: CASSLAAAYNEQFF.

The CDR3 coding sequence is TGTGCCAGCAGTGTCCCGGGACTTTACACTGAAGCTTTCTTT. Amino acids: CASSVPGLYTEAFF. The chain recombines TRBV2 with TRBJ1-1; D possibly corresponds to TRBD1 (5 bases). In germline, CDR1 is SNHLY, CDR2 FYNNEI. Trimming took 4 bases from V and 3 from J, leaving 12 bases between them. The CDR3 is made up of 14 amino acids.

This clonotype was observed at least ten times. The chain has TRBV5-5 and TRBJ2-3; D is possibly TRBD2 (6 bases). Germline V gene lookup returns CDR1 SGHKS and CDR2 YYEKEE (reference sequence). The CDR3 is 12 amino acids. Trimming removed 4 bases from V and 13 bases from J, with 16 bases in between. CDR3 bases: TGTGCCAGCAGCCCTGGGCGGGGCAGGGAGTATTTT. Translating gives CASSPGRGREYF.

This clonotype was seen at least ten times. The V gene is TRBV7-2, the J gene TRBJ2-1, with a weak D call TRBD2 (5 bases). V was trimmed by 5 bases and J by 2 bases, leaving 7 bases between them. The CDR3 spans 13 residues. Germline V CDR1 and CDR2: SGHTA, FQGNSA. The CDR3 reads CASSLGAYNEQFF. The CDR3 nucleotides read TGTGCCAGCAGCCTCGGGGCCTACAATGAGCAGTTCTTC.

This clonotype was seen ten or more times. The genes are TRBV6-4 and TRBJ2-1; D may be TRBD1 (5 bases). The V end was cut by 3 bases, the J end by 7 bases, with 10 bases between. The CDR3 sequence is 13 residues long. Germline lookup yields CDR1 MRHNA and CDR2 SNTAGT. The DNA of the CDR3 is TGTGCCAGCAGTGAGGACAACGTAAATGAGCAGTTCTTC. It codes for CASSEDNVNEQFF.

This clonotype was counted many times. The gene calls are TRBV11-3 and TRBJ2-7; TRBD1 matches at 8 bases. The CDR3 runs to 11 residues. Germline trimming cut 9 bases from V and 6 bases from J; bases unmatched to any gene: 4. From germline, CDR1 is SGHNT and CDR2 YENEEA. CDR3 in DNA: TGTGCCAGACTTGACAGGGGCGAGCAGTACGTC. As protein: CARLDRGEQYV.

This clonotype was seen repeatedly, ten times or more. The chain recombines TRBV7-2 with TRBJ2-3; no definite D call. V was trimmed by 3 bases and J by 0 bases, leaving 16 bases between them. Looked up from germline, CDR1 is SGHTA and CDR2 is FQGNSA. CDR3 length: 17 residues. Here the CDR3 DNA reads TGTGCCAGCAGCTTTAAGGTTGACTTTACTAGCACAGATACGCAGTATTTT. Its translation: CASSFKVDFTSTDTQYF.

This clonotype has a count of ten or more. The chain combines TRBV12-3 or TRBV12-4 with TRBJ2-7; TRBD1 matches 8 bases. V gave up 5 bases and J gave up 4 bases; unmatched junction bases: 4. The CDR3 sequence is 13 residues long. The CDR3 sequence is CASSERDRYEQYF. The CDR3 coding sequence is TGTGCCAGCAGTGAAAGGGACAGGTACGAGCAGTACTTC.

This clonotype has at least ten counts. V and J are TRBV4-1 and TRBJ1-2; D is unresolved. The CDR3 has 15 residues. V lost 0 bases and J 2 bases, leaving 10 bases between the germline ends. The germline V gene encodes CDR1 MGHRA and CDR2 YSYEKL. CDR3 bases: TGCGCCAGCAGCCAAGATCCCACCCTCAACTATGGCTACACCTTC. Protein product: CASSQDPTLNYGYTF.

This clonotype was detected ten times or more. The rearrangement uses TRBV19 and TRBJ2-3; 9 bases are a match to TRBD2. V lost 10 bases to trimming and J lost 2 bases; unmatched junction nucleotides: 7. Germline V lookup: CDR1 LNHDA, CDR2 SQIVND (reference sequence). This CDR3 comprises 14 residues. In nucleotides, the CDR3 is TGTGCCACGCGACTAGCGGACCTCACAGATACGCAGTATTTT. This sequence encodes CATRLADLTDTQYF. Full variable domain (remainder filled in from reference TRBV19 and TRBJ2-3): DGGITQSPKYLFRKEGQNVTLSCEQNLNHDAMYWYRQDPGQGLRLIYYSQIVNDFQKGDIAEGYSVSREKKESFPLTVTSAQKNPTAFYLCATRLADLTDTQYFGPGTRLTVL.

The chain recombines TRBV20-1 with TRBJ1-1; no firm D call. Trimming took off 3 bases at V and 1 base at J, with 6 bases between the two ends. The CDR3 spans 12 residues. The germline V gene has CDR1 DFQATT and CDR2 SNEGSKA (reference sequence). The CDR3 protein is CSASTKNTEAFF. The CDR3 DNA is TGCAGTGCTAGTACCAAGAACACTGAAGCTTTCTTT.

This clonotype was counted ten times or more. The chain has TRBV7-6 and TRBJ2-3; tentatively, D is TRBD2 (5 bases). This CDR3 has 14 amino acids. Per germline, CDR1 SGHVS and CDR2 FNYEAQ. With 4 bases removed from V and 1 base from J, the gap between germline ends came to 9 bases. In DNA, the CDR3 is TGTGCCAGCAGCTCACTAGAGCGCACAGATACGCAGTATTTT. This encodes CASSSLERTDTQYF.

This clonotype came up a few times. The CDR3: CSVTSGGPPGSQYF. The CDR3 DNA reads TGCAGCGTCACAAGCGGGGGACCCCCCGGGTCGCAGTATTTT. The rearrangement uses TRBV20-1 and TRBJ2-3, with 8 positions matching TRBD2. The CDR3 contains 14 residues. Germline assignment: CDR1 DFQATT and CDR2 SNEGSKA (reference sequence).

The chain uses TRBV6-1 and TRBJ2-1, with 8 bases identical to TRBD2. Trimming at V came to 6 bases and at J to 6 bases, leaving 13 bases not matched to a gene. The germline gives CDR1 MNHNS, CDR2 SASEGT. There are 16 residues in the CDR3. CDR3 bases: TGTGCCAGCAGGCCACTAGGAGTAGCGGGGTTCAATGAGCAGTTCTTC. Encoded protein: CASRPLGVAGFNEQFF.

In its sample, this clonotype was seen many times. V gene TRBV5-1 combines with J gene TRBJ1-1; the D is unclear. V shed 0 bases and J shed 8 bases, with 14 bases lying between them. Germline loops: CDR1 SGHRS, CDR2 YFSETQ. The CDR3 has 14 residues. CDR3 DNA: TGCGCCAGCAGCTTGGGACGGGCGGACGCGGAAGCTTTCTTT. It is translated as CASSLGRADAEAFF.

This clonotype has just a few counts. V and J are TRBV5-1 and TRBJ1-1; D may be TRBD1 (6 bases). Looked up from germline, CDR1 is SGHRS and CDR2 is YFSETQ. V was trimmed by 7 bases and J by 3 bases, leaving 19 bases between them. CDR3 length equals 15 residues. The CDR3 sequence: CASLERGGGYTEAFF. In DNA, the CDR3 is TGCGCCAGCCTTGAAAGGGGTGGGGGCTACACTGAAGCTTTCTTT.

This clonotype was detected ten times or more. The V gene is TRBV18, the J gene TRBJ2-5; D unclear. The germline gives CDR1 KGHSH, CDR2 LQKENI. The V end lost 0 bases, the J end lost 5 bases, and 10 bases lay between the germline ends. The CDR3 extends over 14 amino acids. Written as DNA, the CDR3 is TGTGCCAGCTCACCACCTCTGGGAACTGAGACCCAGTACTTC. It encodes CASSPPLGTETQYF. The full variable domain, its missing parts supplied by reference TRBV18 and TRBJ2-5, is NAGVMQNPRHLVRRRGQEARLRCSPMKGHSHVYWYRQLPEEGLKFMVYLQKENIIDESGMPKERFSAEFPKEGPSILRIQQVVRGDSAAYFCASSPPLGTETQYFGPGTRLLVL.